A single sample is the source of the 17 T cell receptor beta chains below, sequenced in a study of shared clonotypes between healthy human individuals (dated by TCRdb to 2018 to 2021). CD8 naive samples consisted of CD45RO-negative cells that were positively selected for CCR7, yielding a CD45RA+CCR7+ population without TemRA cells. Library preparation was by the immunoSEQ multiplex PCR assay. TCRdb mirrors the immuneACCESS table, restricted to in-frame sequences. Some clones are absent from its copies; in checked studies, under half trace to an unresolved V gene, and the reason for the others is unknown. The sample contains hundreds of thousands of clones, roughly 95% of them found a single time. Together, the top ten hold over 0.09% of the sample. The sequenced material came from naive CD8+ T cells sorted from blood. This specimen's cell subset or site label, per the study, means: CD45RA+CCR7+. These receptors all come from a woman in her twenties or thirties in good health.

The chain joins TRBV27 to TRBJ2-1, with a weak D call TRBD2 (6 bases). This CDR3 is built from 17 residues. Germline V gives CDR1 MNHEY, CDR2 SMNVEV (reference sequence). Deletions cut 4 bases from V and 5 bases from J, with 21 bases between. CDR3: CASSYRPGLPGDNEQFF. CDR3 bases: TGTGCCAGCAGTTACAGACCGGGACTTCCCGGCGACAATGAGCAGTTCTTC.

The CDR3 loop reads CASSLRVQRGDYEQYF. DNA for the CDR3: TGTGCCAGCAGCCTTAGGGTACAGCGGGGGGACTACGAGCAGTACTTC. The chain recombines TRBV7-9 with TRBJ2-7; 9 bases agree with TRBD2. Germline assignment: CDR1 SEHNR and CDR2 FQNEAQ (reference sequence). Trimming took 5 bases from V and 3 from J; bases not matched to a gene: 11. The length of the CDR3 is 16 residues.

The V call is TRBV6-6, the J call TRBJ2-5, with a possible D match to TRBD2 (5 bases). The end of the DNA fits TRBJ2-7 better, so the J call may be wrong. Germline assignment: CDR1 MNHNY and CDR2 SVGAGI (reference sequence). The CDR3 has 14 residues. CDR3 residues: CASSKRTSGYEQYF. The CDR3 DNA follows: TGTGCCAGCAGTAAGCGTACGAGCGGATACGAGCAGTACTTC.

CDR3 sequence reads: CATRPRQATNSPLHF. DNA for the CDR3: TGTGCCACGCGTCCCAGACAGGCGACGAATTCACCCCTCCACTTT. The chain has TRBV19 and TRBJ1-6, with a possible D match to TRBD1 (6 bases). In germline, CDR1 is LNHDA, CDR2 SQIVND (reference sequence). The CDR3 is 15 amino acids. The ends were cut back, 10 bases at V and 7 bases at J, with 20 bases in the middle.

The V and J genes are TRBV6-1 and TRBJ1-1; D gene unclear. Trimming stripped 7 bases from V and 0 bases from J, with 9 bases between. CDR1 is MNHNS and CDR2 is SASEGT in the germline V gene. This CDR3 is built from 13 residues. The CDR3, as DNA: TGTGCCAGCAAGGAAGAAGTGAACACTGAAGCTTTCTTT. This gives the protein CASKEEVNTEAFF.

The V and J genes are TRBV13 and TRBJ2-7; the D gene is possibly TRBD1 (6 bases). V was trimmed by 1 base and J by 5 bases, leaving 15 bases between them. Germline CDR1 PRHDT, CDR2 FYEKMQ (reference sequence). This CDR3 is 15 amino acids long. The CDR3 is CASSLEDSRSDEQYF. The CDR3 nucleotides are TGTGCCAGCAGCTTAGAGGACAGTCGGTCTGACGAGCAGTACTTC. Supplemented by reference TRBV13 and TRBJ2-7, the full variable domain reads AAGVIQSPRHLIKEKRETATLKCYPIPRHDTVYWYQQGPGQDPQFLISFYEKMQSDKGSIPDRFSAQQFSDYHSELNMSSLELGDSALYFCASSLEDSRSDEQYFGPGTRLTVT.

This clone was observed once. The J gene is TRBJ2-7, the V gene TRBV13, with 10 nucleotides matching TRBD2. The V gene end was trimmed by 4 bases and the J gene end by 6 bases; junction bases not matched to a gene: 9. The V gene's germline CDR1 is PRHDT and CDR2 FYEKMQ (reference sequence). CDR3 length equals 15 residues. The CDR3 DNA follows: TGTGCCAGCAGCTCGACTAGCGGGCCGTCGGTCGAGCAGTACTTC. It encodes CASSSTSGPSVEQYF.

V and J are TRBV28 and TRBJ1-2, with D perhaps matching TRBD1 (5 bases). This CDR3 comprises 13 residues. Per the germline V gene, CDR1 is MDHEN and CDR2 is SYDVKM. Trimming took off 4 bases at V and 3 bases at J, with 9 bases between the two ends. The CDR3 protein is CASSWGGDYGYTF. As DNA, the CDR3 is TGTGCCAGCAGTTGGGGGGGTGACTATGGCTACACCTTC.

The chain has TRBV11-1 and TRBJ2-7; weak D call: TRBD1 (6 bases). With 5 bases removed from V and 6 bases from J, the gap between germline ends came to 14 bases. The CDR3 extends over 13 amino acids. Germline lookup yields CDR1 SGHAT and CDR2 FQDESV (reference sequence). The CDR3 loop reads CASSGITGTEQYF. CDR3 nucleotide sequence: TGTGCCAGCAGCGGGATTACAGGGACCGAGCAGTACTTC.

Turning to this clone: This sample includes further DNA sequences coding for the same CDR3. The chain combines TRBV6-4 with TRBJ1-1, with a possible D match to TRBD1 (5 bases). The CDR3 spans 13 residues. V lost 2 bases and J 1 base, leaving 5 bases between the germline ends. Germline V gene lookup returns CDR1 MRHNA and CDR2 SNTAGT. CDR3 DNA: TGTGCCAGCAGTGACGGACAGAACACTGAAGCTTTCTTT. This sequence encodes CASSDGQNTEAFF.

The rearrangement links TRBV5-6 to TRBJ1-1; 10 bases align to TRBD1. The CDR3 covers 15 residues. Losses at the gene ends were 0 bases for V and 6 bases for J; bases not matched to a gene: 5. Germline values: CDR1 SGHDT, CDR2 YYEEEE. The CDR3 DNA reads TGTGCCAGCAGCTTGGTCGGGACAGGGGAGTCTGAAGCTTTCTTT. It translates to CASSLVGTGESEAFF.

The V and J genes are TRBV29-1 and TRBJ2-1; 12 bases match TRBD2. CDR1 and CDR2 (germline): SQVTM, ANQGSEA. The CDR3 totals 16 residues. With 4 bases clipped from V and 4 bases from J, the junction kept 8 bases outside the gene matches. CDR3 sequence reads: CSVVGGLAGPYNEQFF. The CDR3 bases are TGCAGCGTTGTCGGGGGACTAGCGGGCCCTTACAATGAGCAGTTCTTC.

The V call is TRBV27, the J call TRBJ2-2, with D unclear. The ends were cut back, 6 bases at V and 5 bases at J, with 10 bases in the middle. This CDR3 is built from 13 residues. Germline V gene lookup returns CDR1 MNHEY and CDR2 SMNVEV (reference sequence). CDR3 amino acids: CASRGSLTGELFF. The CDR3 nucleotides are TGTGCCAGCAGGGGTAGTTTAACCGGGGAGCTGTTTTTT.

The rearrangement links TRBV28 to TRBJ2-5; D may correspond to TRBD1 or TRBD2 (5 bases each). CDR1 is MDHEN and CDR2 is SYDVKM in the germline V gene. V shed 3 bases and J shed 5 bases, with 13 bases lying between them. The CDR3 extends over 14 amino acids. The CDR3 sequence is CASSFRTGRETQYF. CDR3 in DNA: TGTGCCAGCAGTTTTAGAACGGGGCGGGAGACCCAGTACTTC.

This clone was seen only once. The genes are TRBV28 and TRBJ2-2, with D perhaps TRBD1 or TRBD2 (5 bases each). Trimming left V 10 bases short and J 9 bases short, with 12 bases between. This CDR3 contains 11 residues. The germline CDR1 and CDR2 sequences are MDHEN and SYDVKM. The CDR3 region is CATLGERELFF. CDR3 sequence (DNA): TGTGCCACCTTGGGGGAAAGGGAGCTGTTTTTT.

The chain uses TRBV7-9 and TRBJ1-1; no definite D call. The germline CDR1 and CDR2 sequences are SEHNR and FQNEAQ (reference sequence). V was cut by 5 bases and J by 0 bases, with 7 bases left in between. The CDR3 is 13 residues long. CDR3 sequence reads: CASSAAMNTEAFF. The DNA for the CDR3 is TGTGCCAGCAGCGCCGCAATGAACACTGAAGCTTTCTTT.

The chain combines TRBV28 with TRBJ2-7; TRBD2 aligns across 9 bases. This CDR3 region has 15 residues. Germline CDR1 is MDHEN and CDR2 is SYDVKM. The V gene end was trimmed by 4 bases and the J gene end by 5 bases; junction bases not matched to a gene: 9. This CDR3 reads CASSSWREGDHEQYF. The CDR3 DNA reads TGTGCCAGCAGTTCTTGGCGGGAGGGCGACCACGAGCAGTACTTC.